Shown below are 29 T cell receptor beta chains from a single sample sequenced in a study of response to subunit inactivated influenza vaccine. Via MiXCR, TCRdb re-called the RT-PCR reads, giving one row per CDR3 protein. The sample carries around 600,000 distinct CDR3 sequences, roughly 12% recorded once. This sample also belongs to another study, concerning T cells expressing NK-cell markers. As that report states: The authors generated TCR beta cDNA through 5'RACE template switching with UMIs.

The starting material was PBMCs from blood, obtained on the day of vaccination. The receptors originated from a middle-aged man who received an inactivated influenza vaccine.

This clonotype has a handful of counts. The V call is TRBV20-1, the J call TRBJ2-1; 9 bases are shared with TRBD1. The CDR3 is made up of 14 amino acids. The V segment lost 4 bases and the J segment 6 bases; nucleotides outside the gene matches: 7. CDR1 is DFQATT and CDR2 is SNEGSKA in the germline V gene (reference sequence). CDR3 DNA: TGCAGTGCTACACAGGAGGGACAGGGCAATGAGCAGTTCTTC. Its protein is CSATQEGQGNEQFF.

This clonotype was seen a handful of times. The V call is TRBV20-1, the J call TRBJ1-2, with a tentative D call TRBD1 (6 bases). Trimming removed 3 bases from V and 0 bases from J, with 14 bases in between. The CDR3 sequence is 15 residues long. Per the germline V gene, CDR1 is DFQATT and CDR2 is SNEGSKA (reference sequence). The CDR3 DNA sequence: TGCAGTGCTAGTAGGAGGGGGGGAGCTAACTATGGCTACACCTTC. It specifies CSASRRGGANYGYTF.

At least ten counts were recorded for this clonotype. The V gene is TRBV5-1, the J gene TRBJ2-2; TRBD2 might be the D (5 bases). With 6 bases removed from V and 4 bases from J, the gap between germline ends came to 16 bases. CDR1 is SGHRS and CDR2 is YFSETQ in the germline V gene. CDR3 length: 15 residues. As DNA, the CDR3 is TGCGCCAGCACCCCGCGGGTGGGCGGCACCGGGGAGCTGTTTTTT. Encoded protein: CASTPRVGGTGELFF.

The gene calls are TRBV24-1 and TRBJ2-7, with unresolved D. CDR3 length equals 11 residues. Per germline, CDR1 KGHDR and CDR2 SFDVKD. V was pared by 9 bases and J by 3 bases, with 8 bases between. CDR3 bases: TGTGCCACCGAATTCGGCTACGAGCAGTACTTC. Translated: CATEFGYEQYF.

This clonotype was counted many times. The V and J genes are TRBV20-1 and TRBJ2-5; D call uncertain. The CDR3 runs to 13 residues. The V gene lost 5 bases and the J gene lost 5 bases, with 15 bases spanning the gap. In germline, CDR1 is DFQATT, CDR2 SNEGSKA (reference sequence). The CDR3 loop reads CSAPTLTQETQYF. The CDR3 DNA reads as TGCAGTGCTCCGACACTTACTCAGGAGACCCAGTACTTC.

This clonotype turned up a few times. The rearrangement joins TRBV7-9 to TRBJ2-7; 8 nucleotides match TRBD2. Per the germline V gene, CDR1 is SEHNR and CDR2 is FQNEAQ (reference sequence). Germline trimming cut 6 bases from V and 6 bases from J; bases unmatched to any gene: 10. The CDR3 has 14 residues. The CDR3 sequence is CASRPSGSGSEQYF. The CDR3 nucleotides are TGTGCCAGCAGGCCGAGCGGGAGTGGTTCCGAGCAGTACTTC.

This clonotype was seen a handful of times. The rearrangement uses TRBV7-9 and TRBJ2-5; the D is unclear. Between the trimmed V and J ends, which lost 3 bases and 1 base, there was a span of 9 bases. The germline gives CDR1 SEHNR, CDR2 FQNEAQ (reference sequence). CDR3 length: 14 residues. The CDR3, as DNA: TGTGCCAGCAGCTTCATGGGAATCCAAGAGACCCAGTACTTC. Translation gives CASSFMGIQETQYF.

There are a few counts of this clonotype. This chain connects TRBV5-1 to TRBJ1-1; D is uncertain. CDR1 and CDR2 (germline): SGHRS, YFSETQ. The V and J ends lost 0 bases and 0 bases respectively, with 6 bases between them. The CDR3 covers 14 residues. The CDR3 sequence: CASSLAKVNTEAFF. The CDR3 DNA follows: TGCGCCAGCAGCTTGGCCAAGGTGAACACTGAAGCTTTCTTT.

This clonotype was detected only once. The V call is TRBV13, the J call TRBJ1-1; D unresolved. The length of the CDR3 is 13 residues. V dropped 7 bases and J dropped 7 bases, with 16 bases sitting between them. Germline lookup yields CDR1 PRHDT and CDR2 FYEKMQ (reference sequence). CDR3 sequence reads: CASTRIFPGEAFF. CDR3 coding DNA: TGTGCCAGCACCCGAATCTTTCCGGGTGAAGCTTTCTTT.

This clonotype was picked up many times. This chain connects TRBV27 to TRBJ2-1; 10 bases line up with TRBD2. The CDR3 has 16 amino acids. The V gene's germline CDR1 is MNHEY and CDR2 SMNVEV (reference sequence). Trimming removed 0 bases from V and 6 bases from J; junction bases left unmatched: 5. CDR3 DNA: TGTGCCAGCAGTTTATCGCTAGCGGGGGCCTTCAATGAGCAGTTCTTC. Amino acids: CASSLSLAGAFNEQFF.

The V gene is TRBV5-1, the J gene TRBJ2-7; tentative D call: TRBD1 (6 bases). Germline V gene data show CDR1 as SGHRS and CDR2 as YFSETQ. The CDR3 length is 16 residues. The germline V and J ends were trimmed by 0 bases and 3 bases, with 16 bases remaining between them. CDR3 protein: CASSLEPTGQGYEQYF. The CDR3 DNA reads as TGCGCCAGCAGCTTGGAACCTACAGGGCAGGGCTACGAGCAGTACTTC.

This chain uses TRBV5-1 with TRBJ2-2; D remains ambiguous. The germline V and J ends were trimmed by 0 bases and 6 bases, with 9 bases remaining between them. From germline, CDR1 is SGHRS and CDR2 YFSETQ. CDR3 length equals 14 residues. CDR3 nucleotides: TGCGCCAGCAGCTTGGGTGACCGTGCCGGGGAGCTGTTTTTT. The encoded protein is CASSLGDRAGELFF.

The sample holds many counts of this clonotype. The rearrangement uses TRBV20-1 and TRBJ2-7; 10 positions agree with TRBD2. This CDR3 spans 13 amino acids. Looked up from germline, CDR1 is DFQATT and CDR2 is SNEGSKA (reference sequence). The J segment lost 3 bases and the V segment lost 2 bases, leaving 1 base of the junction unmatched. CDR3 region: CSARRTSGYEQYF. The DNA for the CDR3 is TGCAGTGCTAGACGGACTAGCGGCTACGAGCAGTACTTC.

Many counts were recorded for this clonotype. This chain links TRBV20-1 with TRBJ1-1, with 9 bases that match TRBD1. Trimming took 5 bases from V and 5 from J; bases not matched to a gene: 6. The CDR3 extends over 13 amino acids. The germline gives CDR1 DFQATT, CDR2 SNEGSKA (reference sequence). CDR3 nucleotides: TGCAGTGCTTACAGGGGGCCAGGGACTGAAGCTTTCTTT. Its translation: CSAYRGPGTEAFF.

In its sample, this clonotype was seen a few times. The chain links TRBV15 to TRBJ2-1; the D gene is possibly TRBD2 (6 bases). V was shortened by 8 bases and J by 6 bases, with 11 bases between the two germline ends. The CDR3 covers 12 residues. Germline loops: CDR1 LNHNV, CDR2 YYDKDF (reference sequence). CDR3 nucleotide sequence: TGTGCCACCGGACCGACTAGCAATGAGCAGTTCTTC. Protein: CATGPTSNEQFF.

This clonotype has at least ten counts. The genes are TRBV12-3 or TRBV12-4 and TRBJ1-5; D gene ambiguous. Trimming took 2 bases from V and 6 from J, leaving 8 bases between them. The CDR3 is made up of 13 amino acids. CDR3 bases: TGTGCCAGCAGTTTAAATGAAGGTCAGCCCCAGCATTTT. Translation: CASSLNEGQPQHF.

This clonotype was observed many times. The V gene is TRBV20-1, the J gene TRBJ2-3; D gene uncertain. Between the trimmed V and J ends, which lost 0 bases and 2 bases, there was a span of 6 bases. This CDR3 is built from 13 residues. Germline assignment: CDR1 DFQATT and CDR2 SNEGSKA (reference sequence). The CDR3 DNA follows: TGCAGTGCTAGAGATTCGACCACAGATACGCAGTATTTT. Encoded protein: CSARDSTTDTQYF.

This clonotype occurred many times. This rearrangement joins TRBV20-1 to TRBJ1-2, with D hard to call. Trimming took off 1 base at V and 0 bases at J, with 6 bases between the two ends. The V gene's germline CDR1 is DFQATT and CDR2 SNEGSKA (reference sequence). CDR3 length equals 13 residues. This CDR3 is CSARAGANYGYTF. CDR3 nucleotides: TGCAGTGCTAGAGCCGGAGCTAACTATGGCTACACCTTC.

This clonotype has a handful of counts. In DNA, the CDR3 is TGTGCCAGCTCACCAATTACCGGGACAGGGAACTCTGGAAACACCATATATTTT. It is translated as CASSPITGTGNSGNTIYF. The chain couples TRBV18 to TRBJ1-3; TRBD1 agrees at 9 bases. This CDR3 has 18 residues. V was pared by 2 bases and J by 0 bases, with 8 bases of the junction left unmatched. Germline values: CDR1 KGHSH, CDR2 LQKENI.

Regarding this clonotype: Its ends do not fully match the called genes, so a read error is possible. CDR3 residues: CASTLLVGTDTQYF. CDR3 bases: TGCGCCAGCACCTTGTTGGTTGGCACAGATACGCAGTATTTT. The V call is TRBV5-1, the J call TRBJ2-3; no reliable D call. The CDR3 runs to 14 residues. From germline, CDR1 is SGHRS and CDR2 YFSETQ.

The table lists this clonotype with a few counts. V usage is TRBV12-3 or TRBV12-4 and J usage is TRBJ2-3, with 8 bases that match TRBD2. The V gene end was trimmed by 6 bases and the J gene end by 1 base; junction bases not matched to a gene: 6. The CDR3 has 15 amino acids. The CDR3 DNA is TGTGCCAGCAGCCGTAGCGGGGTAGGCACAGATACGCAGTATTTT. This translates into CASSRSGVGTDTQYF.

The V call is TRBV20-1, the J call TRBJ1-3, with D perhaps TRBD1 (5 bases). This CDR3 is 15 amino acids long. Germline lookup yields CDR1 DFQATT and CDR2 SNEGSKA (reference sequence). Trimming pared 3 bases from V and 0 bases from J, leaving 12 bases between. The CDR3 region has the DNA TGCAGTGCTAGGACCGGGGCCTACTCTGGAAACACCATATATTTT. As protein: CSARTGAYSGNTIYF.

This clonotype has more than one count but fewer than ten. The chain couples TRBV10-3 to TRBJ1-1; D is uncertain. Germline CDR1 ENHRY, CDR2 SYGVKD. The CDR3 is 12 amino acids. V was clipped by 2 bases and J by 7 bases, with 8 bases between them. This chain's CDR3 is CAISESKGEAFF. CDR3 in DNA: TGTGCCATCAGTGAGAGCAAGGGTGAAGCTTTCTTT.

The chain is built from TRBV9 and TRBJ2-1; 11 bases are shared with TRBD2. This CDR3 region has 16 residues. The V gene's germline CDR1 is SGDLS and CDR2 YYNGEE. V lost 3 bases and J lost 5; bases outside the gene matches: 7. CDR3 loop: CASSAAGLAVDNEQFF. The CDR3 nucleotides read TGTGCCAGCAGCGCAGCGGGACTAGCGGTTGACAATGAGCAGTTCTTC.

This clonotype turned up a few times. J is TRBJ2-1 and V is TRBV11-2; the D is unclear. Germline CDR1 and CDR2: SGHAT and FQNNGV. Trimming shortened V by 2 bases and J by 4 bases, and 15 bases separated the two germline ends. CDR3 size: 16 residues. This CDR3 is CASSLSGPGGYNEQFF. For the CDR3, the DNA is TGTGCCAGCAGCTTAAGTGGTCCGGGTGGGTACAATGAGCAGTTCTTC.

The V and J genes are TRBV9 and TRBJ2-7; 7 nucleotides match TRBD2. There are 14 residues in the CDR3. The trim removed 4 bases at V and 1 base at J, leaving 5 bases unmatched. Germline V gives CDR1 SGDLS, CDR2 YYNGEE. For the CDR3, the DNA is TGTGCCAGCAGCCCCCGGGGGGTATCCTACGAGCAGTACTTC. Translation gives CASSPRGVSYEQYF.

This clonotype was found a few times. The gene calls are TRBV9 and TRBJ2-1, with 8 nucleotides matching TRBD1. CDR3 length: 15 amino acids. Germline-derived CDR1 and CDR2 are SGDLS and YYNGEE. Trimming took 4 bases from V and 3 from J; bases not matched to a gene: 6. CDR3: CASSPLDRGYNEQFF. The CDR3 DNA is TGTGCCAGCAGCCCCCTCGACAGGGGCTACAATGAGCAGTTCTTC.

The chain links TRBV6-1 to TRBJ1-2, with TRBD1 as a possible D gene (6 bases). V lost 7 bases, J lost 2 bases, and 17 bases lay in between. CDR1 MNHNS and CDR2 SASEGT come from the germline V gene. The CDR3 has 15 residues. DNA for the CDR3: TGTGCCAGCAAAGTGAGGAACACAGGGAACTATGGCTACACCTTC. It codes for CASKVRNTGNYGYTF.

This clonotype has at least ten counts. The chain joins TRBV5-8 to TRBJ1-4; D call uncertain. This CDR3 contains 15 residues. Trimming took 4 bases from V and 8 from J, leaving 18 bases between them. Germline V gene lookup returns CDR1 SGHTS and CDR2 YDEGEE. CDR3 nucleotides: TGTGCCAGCAGCCCTCAAGTAGGGTTTGGGGAAAAACTGTTTTTT. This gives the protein CASSPQVGFGEKLFF.